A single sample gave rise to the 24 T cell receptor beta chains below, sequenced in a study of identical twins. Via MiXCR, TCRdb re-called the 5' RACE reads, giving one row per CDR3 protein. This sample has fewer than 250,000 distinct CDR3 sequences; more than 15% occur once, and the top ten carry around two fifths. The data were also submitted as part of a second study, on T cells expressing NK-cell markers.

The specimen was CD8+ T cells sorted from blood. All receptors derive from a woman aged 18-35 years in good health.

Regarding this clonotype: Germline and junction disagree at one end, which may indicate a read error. CDR3 nucleotide sequence: TGCTGTGCTAGAGACCCGACAGGCCTTAACACTGAAGCTTTCTTT. This sequence encodes CCARDPTGLNTEAFF. The chain combines TRBV20-1 with TRBJ1-1, with D possibly matching TRBD1 (6 bases). Germline V gives CDR1 DFQATT, CDR2 SNEGSKA (reference sequence). The CDR3 has 15 amino acids.

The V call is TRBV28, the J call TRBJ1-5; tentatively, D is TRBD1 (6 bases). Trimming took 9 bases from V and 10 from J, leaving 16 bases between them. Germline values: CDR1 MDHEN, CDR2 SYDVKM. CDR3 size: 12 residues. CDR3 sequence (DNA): TGTGCCAGTCTGAGGGGGGTTGGTCCCCAGCATTTT. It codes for CASLRGVGPQHF.

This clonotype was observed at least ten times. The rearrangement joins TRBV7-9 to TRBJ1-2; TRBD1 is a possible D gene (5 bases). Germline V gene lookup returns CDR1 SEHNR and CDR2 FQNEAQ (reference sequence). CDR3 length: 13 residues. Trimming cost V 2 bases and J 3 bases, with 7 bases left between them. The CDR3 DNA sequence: TGTGCCAGCAGCTTACTGGGGCACTATGGCTACACCTTC. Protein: CASSLLGHYGYTF.

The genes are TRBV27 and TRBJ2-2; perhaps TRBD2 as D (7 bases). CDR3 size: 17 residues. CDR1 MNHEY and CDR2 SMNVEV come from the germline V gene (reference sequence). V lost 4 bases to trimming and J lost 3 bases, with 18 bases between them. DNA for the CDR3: TGTGCCAGCAGTTCCGAGGGGGGGAGGGCCGACACCGGGGAGCTGTTTTTT. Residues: CASSSEGGRADTGELFF.

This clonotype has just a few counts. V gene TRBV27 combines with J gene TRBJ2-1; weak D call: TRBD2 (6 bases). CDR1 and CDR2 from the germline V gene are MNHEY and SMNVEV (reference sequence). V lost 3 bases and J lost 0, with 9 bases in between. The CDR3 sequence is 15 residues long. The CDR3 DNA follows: TGTGCCAGCAGTTTTCGGGGAGGCTCCTACAATGAGCAGTTCTTC. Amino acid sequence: CASSFRGGSYNEQFF.

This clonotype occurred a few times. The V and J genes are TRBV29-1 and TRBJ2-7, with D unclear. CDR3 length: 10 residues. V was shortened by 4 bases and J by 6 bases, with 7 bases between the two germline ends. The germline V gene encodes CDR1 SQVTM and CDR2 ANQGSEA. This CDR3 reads CSVGSSEQYF. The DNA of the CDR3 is TGCAGCGTTGGGAGTAGCGAGCAGTACTTC.

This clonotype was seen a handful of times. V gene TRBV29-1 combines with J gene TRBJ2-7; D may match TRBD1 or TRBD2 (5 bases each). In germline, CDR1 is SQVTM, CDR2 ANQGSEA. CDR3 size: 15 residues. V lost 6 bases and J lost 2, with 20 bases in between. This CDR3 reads CSVSTTGTLAYEQYF. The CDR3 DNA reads TGCAGCGTATCGACAACGGGGACGTTAGCCTACGAGCAGTACTTC.

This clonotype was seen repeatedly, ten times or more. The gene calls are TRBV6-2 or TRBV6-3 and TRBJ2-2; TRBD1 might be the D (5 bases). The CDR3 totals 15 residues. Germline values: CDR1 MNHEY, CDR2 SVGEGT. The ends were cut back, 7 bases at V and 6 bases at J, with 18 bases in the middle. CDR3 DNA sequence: TGTGCCAGCATTCGAGGTGACAGAGTCGCCGGGGAGCTGTTTTTT. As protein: CASIRGDRVAGELFF.

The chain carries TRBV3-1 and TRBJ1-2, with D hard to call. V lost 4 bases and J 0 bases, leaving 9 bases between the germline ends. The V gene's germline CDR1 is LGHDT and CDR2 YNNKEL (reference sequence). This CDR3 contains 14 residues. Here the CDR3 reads CASSPQDPNYGYTF. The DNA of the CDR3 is TGTGCCAGCAGCCCCCAGGATCCTAACTATGGCTACACCTTC.

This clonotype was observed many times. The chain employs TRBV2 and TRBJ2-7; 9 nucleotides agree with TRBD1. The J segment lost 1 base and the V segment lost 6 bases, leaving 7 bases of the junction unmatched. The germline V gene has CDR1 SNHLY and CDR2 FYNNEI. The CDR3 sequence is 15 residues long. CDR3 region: CASRVPGQGSYEQYF. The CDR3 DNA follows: TGTGCCAGCAGGGTTCCGGGACAGGGATCCTACGAGCAGTACTTC.

The CDR3 protein is CASSASGSPLHF. In DNA, the CDR3 is TGTGCCAGCAGCGCCAGTGGTTCACCCCTCCACTTT. V gene TRBV9 combines with J gene TRBJ1-6; D is undetermined. Trimming removed 3 bases from V and 9 bases from J, with 7 bases in between. The CDR3 contains 12 residues. The germline gives CDR1 SGDLS, CDR2 YYNGEE. Drawing the rest from reference TRBV9 and TRBJ1-6, the complete variable domain is DSGVTQTPKHLITATGQRVTLRCSPRSGDLSVYWYQQSLDQGLQFLIQYYNGEERAKGNILERFSAQQFPDLHSELNLSSLELGDSALYFCASSASGSPLHFGNGTRLTVT.

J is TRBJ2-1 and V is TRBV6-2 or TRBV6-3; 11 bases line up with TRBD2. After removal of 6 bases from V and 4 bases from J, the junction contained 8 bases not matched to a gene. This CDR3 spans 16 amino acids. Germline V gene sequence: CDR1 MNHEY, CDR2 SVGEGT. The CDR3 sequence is CASRGSGRAWYNEQFF. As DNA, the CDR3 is TGTGCCAGCAGGGGTAGCGGGAGGGCCTGGTACAATGAGCAGTTCTTC.

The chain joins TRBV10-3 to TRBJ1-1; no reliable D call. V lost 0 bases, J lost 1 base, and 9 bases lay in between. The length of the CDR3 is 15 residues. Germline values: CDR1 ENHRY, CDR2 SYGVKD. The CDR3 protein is CAISESATGNTEAFF. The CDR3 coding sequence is TGTGCCATCAGTGAGTCGGCAACCGGGAACACTGAAGCTTTCTTT.

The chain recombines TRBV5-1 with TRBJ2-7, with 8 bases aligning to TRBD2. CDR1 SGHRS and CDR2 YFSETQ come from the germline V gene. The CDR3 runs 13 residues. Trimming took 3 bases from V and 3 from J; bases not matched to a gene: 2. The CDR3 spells CASSSGRGYEQYF. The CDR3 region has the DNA TGCGCCAGCAGCTCCGGGAGGGGCTACGAGCAGTACTTC. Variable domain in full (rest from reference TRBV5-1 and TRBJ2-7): KAGVTQTPRYLIKTRGQQVTLSCSPISGHRSVSWYQQTPGQGLQFLFEYFSETQRNKGNFPGRFSGRQFSNSRSEMNVSTLELGDSALYLCASSSGRGYEQYFGPGTRLTVT.

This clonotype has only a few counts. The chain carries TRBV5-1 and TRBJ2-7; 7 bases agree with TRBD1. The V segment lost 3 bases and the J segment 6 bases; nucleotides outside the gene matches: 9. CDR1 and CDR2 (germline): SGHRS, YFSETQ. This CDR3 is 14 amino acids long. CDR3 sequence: CASSWAGTAGEQYF. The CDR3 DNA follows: TGCGCCAGCAGCTGGGCCGGGACAGCCGGCGAGCAGTACTTC.

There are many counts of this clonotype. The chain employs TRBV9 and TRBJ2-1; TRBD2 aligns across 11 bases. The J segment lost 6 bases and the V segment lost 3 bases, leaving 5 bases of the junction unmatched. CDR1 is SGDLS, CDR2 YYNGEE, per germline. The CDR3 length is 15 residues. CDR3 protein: CASSGSGGATNEQFF. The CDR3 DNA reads TGTGCCAGCAGCGGTAGCGGGGGGGCCACCAATGAGCAGTTCTTC.

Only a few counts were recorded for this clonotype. CDR3 region: CASSFRHVGELFF. In DNA form, the CDR3 reads TGTGCCAGCAGCTTTAGACATGTCGGGGAGCTGTTTTTT. V gene TRBV12-3 or TRBV12-4 combines with J gene TRBJ2-2, with D unresolved. This CDR3 region has 13 residues. V lost 6 bases and J 7 bases, leaving 12 bases between the germline ends.

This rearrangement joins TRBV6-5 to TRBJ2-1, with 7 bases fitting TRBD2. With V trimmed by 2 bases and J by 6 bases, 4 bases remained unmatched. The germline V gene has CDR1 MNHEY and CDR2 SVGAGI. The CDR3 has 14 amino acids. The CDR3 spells CASSYQRDTNEQFF. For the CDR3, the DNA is TGTGCCAGCAGTTACCAGCGGGATACCAATGAGCAGTTCTTC.

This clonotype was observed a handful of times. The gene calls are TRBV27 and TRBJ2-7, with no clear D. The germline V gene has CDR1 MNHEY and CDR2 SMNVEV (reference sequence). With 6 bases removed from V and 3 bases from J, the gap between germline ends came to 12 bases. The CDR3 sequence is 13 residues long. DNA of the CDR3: TGTGCCAGCAGGCTAGGGTTGGGCTACGAGCAGTACTTC. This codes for CASRLGLGYEQYF.

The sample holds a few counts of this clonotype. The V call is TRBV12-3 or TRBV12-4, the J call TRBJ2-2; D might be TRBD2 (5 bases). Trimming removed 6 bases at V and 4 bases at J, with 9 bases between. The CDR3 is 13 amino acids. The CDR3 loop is CASSPEGTGELFF. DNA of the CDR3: TGTGCCAGCAGCCCAGAGGGCACCGGGGAGCTGTTTTTT.

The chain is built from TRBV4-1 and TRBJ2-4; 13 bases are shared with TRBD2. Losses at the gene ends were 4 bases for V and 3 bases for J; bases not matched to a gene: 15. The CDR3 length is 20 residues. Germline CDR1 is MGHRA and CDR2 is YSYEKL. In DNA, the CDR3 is TGCGCCAGCAGCCCAGGGACTAGCGGGGACACTACTTCGGACAAAAACATTCAGTACTTC. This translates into CASSPGTSGDTTSDKNIQYF.

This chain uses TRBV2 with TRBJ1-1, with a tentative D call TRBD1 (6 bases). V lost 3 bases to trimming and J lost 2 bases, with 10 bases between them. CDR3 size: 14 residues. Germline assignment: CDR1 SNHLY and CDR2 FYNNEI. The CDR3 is CASSEWDTNTEAFF. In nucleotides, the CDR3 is TGTGCCAGCAGTGAGTGGGACACAAACACTGAAGCTTTCTTT.

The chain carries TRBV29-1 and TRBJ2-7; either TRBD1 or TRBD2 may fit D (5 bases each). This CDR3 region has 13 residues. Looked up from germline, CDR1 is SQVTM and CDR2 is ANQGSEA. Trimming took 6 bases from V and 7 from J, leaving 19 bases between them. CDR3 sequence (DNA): TGCAGCGTCCTTATCCGGGACCGGTGGGAGCAGTACTTC. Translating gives CSVLIRDRWEQYF.

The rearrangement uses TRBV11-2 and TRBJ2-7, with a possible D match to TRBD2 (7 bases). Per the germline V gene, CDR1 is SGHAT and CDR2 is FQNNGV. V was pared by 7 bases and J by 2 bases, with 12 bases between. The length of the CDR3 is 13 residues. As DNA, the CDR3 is TGTGCCAGCACCTCGGGGGGCCCCTACGAGCAGTACTTC. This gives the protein CASTSGGPYEQYF.